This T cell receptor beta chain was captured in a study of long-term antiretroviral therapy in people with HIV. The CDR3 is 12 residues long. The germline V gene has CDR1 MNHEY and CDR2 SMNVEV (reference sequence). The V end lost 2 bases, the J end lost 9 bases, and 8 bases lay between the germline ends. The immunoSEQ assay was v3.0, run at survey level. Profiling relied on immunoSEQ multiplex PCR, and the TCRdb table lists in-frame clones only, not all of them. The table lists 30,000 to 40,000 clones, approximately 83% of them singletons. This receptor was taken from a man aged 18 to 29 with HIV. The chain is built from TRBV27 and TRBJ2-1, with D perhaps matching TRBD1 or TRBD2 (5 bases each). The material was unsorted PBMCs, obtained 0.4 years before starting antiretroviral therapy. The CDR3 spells CASSLGTAEQFF. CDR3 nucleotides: TGTGCCAGCAGTTTAGGGACGGCTGAGCAGTTCTTC.